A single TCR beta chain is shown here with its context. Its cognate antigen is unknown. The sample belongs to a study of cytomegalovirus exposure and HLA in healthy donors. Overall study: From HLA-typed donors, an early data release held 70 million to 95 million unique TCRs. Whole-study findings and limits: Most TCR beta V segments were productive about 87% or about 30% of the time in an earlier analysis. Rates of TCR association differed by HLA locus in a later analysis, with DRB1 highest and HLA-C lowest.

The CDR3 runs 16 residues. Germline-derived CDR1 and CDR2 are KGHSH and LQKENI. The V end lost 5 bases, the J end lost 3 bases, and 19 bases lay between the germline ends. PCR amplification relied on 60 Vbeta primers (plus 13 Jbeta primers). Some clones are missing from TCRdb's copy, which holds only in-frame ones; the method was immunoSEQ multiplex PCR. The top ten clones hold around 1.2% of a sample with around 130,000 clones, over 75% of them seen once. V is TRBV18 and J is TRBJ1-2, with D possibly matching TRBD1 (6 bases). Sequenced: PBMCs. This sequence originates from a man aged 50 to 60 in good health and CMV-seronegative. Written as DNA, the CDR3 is TGTGCCAGCTCAGAGGGGGTCCCTACTACGGACTATGGCTACACCTTC. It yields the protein CASSEGVPTTDYGYTF.